Shown below are 13 T cell receptor beta chains from a single sample sequenced in a study of blood T cell repertoires in COVID-19. Sequencing used immunoSEQ multiplex PCR; TCRdb keeps in-frame clones, though not all of them. This table holds fewer than 350,000 clones, around 90% found once. The sample taken for sequencing was PBMCs or T cells enriched from blood (not recorded which). The receptors originated from a man in his 60s who had recovered from COVID-19.

V is TRBV15 and J is TRBJ1-1, with a tentative D call TRBD1 (6 bases). CDR3 size: 16 residues. Deletions cut 9 bases from V and 0 bases from J, with 20 bases between. Germline CDR1 reads LNHNV; CDR2 reads YYDKDF (reference sequence). The chain's CDR3 is CATRARGDQMNTEAFF. CDR3 DNA: TGTGCCACACGGGCCAGGGGTGATCAGATGAACACTGAAGCTTTCTTT.

This clone came up a few times. V is TRBV12-2 and J is TRBJ2-3; the table calls TRBD2, which could not be checked here. TRBV12-2 is a documented pseudogene. The CDR3 is made up of 17 amino acids. The CDR3 DNA is TGTGCAAGTCGCTCGAGGGCGGGAGTGGGGATCACAGATACGCAGTATTTT. Translated, it gives CASRSRAGVGITDTQYF.

The V and J genes are TRBV6-5 and TRBJ2-3; 7 nucleotides agree with TRBD2. CDR3 length: 16 residues. With 2 bases clipped from V and 2 bases from J, the junction kept 7 bases outside the gene matches. Germline V gene sequence: CDR1 MNHEY, CDR2 SVGAGI. Written as DNA, the CDR3 is TGTGCCAGCAGTTACCGCCCTACTAGCGCCACAGATACGCAGTATTTT. The encoded protein is CASSYRPTSATDTQYF.

This chain links TRBV10-1 with TRBJ1-5, with 10 bases fitting TRBD1. CDR1 is WNHNN and CDR2 is SYGVQD in the germline V gene (reference sequence). After removal of 7 bases from V and 6 bases from J, the junction contained 6 bases not matched to a gene. The CDR3 consists of 14 residues. CDR3 DNA sequence: TGCGCCAGCATGGGGACAGGGGAACGTCAGCCCCAGCATTTT. It translates to CASMGTGERQPQHF.

As regards this clone: The sample carries other DNA sequences with the same CDR3. V usage is TRBV18 and J usage is TRBJ2-3, with 12 positions matching TRBD1. The CDR3 is 15 residues long. Germline-derived CDR1 and CDR2 are KGHSH and LQKENI. The J segment lost 4 bases and the V segment lost 3 bases, leaving 2 bases of the junction unmatched. The CDR3 DNA reads as TGTGCCAGCTCACCCGGGACAGGGGGCGCAGATACGCAGTATTTT. Translation: CASSPGTGGADTQYF. Together with reference TRBV18 and TRBJ2-3, the CDR3 gives the full variable domain: NAGVMQNPRHLVRRRGQEARLRCSPMKGHSHVYWYRQLPEEGLKFMVYLQKENIIDESGMPKERFSAEFPKEGPSILRIQQVVRGDSAAYFCASSPGTGGADTQYFGPGTRLTVL.

The rearrangement joins TRBV24-1 to TRBJ2-3; maybe TRBD2 (5 bases). With 10 bases removed from V and 0 bases from J, the gap between germline ends came to 10 bases. Germline V gene sequence: CDR1 KGHDR, CDR2 SFDVKD. This CDR3 region has 13 residues. In nucleotides, the CDR3 is TGTGCCACATCTGCGGGCAGCACAGATACGCAGTATTTT. Translated: CATSAGSTDTQYF.

This clone was detected only a few times. The rearrangement uses TRBV5-1 and TRBJ1-2; no reliable D call. This CDR3 contains 13 residues. Trimming shortened V by 4 bases and J by 2 bases, and 9 bases separated the two germline ends. CDR1 and CDR2 (germline): SGHRS, YFSETQ. The CDR3 bases are TGCGCCAGCAGCATAGGACTGAACTATGGCTACACCTTC. Amino acid sequence: CASSIGLNYGYTF.

The rearrangement links TRBV14 to TRBJ1-1; D possibly corresponds to TRBD1 (5 bases). Per the germline V gene, CDR1 is SGHDN and CDR2 is FVKESK. V was cut by 2 bases and J by 0 bases, with 10 bases left in between. This CDR3 is built from 15 residues. Written as DNA, the CDR3 is TGTGCCAGCAGCCAAAGGAGGGGATTGAACACTGAAGCTTTCTTT. It yields the protein CASSQRRGLNTEAFF.

This clone was detected once. The chain combines TRBV28 with TRBJ2-7; D is possibly TRBD1 (7 bases). The germline V and J ends were trimmed by 1 base and 6 bases, with 16 bases remaining between them. Germline CDR1 reads MDHEN; CDR2 reads SYDVKM. The CDR3 covers 15 residues. CDR3 residues: CASSLSAGGTPEQYF. As DNA, the CDR3 is TGTGCCAGCAGTTTATCGGCAGGGGGGACCCCCGAGCAGTACTTC.

J is TRBJ1-3 and V is TRBV3-1 (or the pseudogene TRBV3-2); possibly TRBD1 for D (5 bases). Deletions cut 4 bases from V and 0 bases from J, with 13 bases between. Germline CDR1 and CDR2: LGHDT and YNNKEL (reference sequence). The CDR3 runs to 16 residues. CDR3 loop: CASSPISGSSGNTIYF. The CDR3 coding sequence is TGTGCCAGCAGCCCCATTTCAGGGTCCTCTGGAAACACCATATATTTT.

The V call is TRBV18, the J call TRBJ1-2; TRBD1 matches at 7 bases. The trim removed 3 bases at V and 8 bases at J, leaving 6 bases unmatched. In germline, CDR1 is KGHSH, CDR2 LQKENI. The CDR3 runs to 13 residues. CDR3 bases: TGTGCCAGCTCACCTGAGGGGGCAGGAGGCTACACCTTC. Translated, it gives CASSPEGAGGYTF.

The rearrangement uses TRBV3-1 (or the pseudogene TRBV3-2) and TRBJ2-3, with 8 bases fitting TRBD2. The germline gives CDR1 LGHDT, CDR2 YNNKEL (reference sequence). This CDR3 spans 15 amino acids. V dropped 2 bases and J dropped 5; count of bases not matched to a gene: 6. The CDR3 here is CASSQPGGPVDTQYF. The CDR3 coding sequence is TGTGCCAGCAGCCAACCGGGAGGGCCTGTAGATACGCAGTATTTT.

This chain joins TRBV7-2 and TRBJ2-7, with 9 nucleotides matching TRBD1. With 4 bases clipped from V and 1 base from J, the junction kept 2 bases outside the gene matches. Germline assignment: CDR1 SGHTA and CDR2 FQGNSA. CDR3 length: 14 amino acids. The CDR3 nucleotides read TGTGCCAGCAGCTCGGACAGGGGATCCTACGAGCAGTACTTC. Translation gives CASSSDRGSYEQYF.